This TCR beta chain appears in the sequencing data of a study of cytomegalovirus exposure and HLA in healthy donors. Whole-study results and caveats: V- and J-gene trimming in TCR beta was tied to a missense DCLRE1C variant by an analysis performed later. After further analysis at a later stage, roughly 16,000 TCR beta sequences were associated with HLA alleles at 0.05 false discovery rate. The listing of 150 to 200 TCR beta chains classed them as cytomegalovirus-associated. Being productive about 87% or about 30% of the time was typical of most TCR beta V segments in an earlier analysis.

Note on this clone: Its specificity is unknown.

The primer mix had 60 Vbeta and 13 Jbeta primers. Here immunoSEQ multiplex PCR was the method, and the copy in TCRdb shows in-frame clones only, minus some. The sample has 160,000 or so clones, roughly four fifths seen once. The CDR3 contains 12 residues. Trimming at V came to 8 bases and at J to 8 bases, leaving 9 bases not matched to a gene. The germline V gene encodes CDR1 GTSNPN and CDR2 SVGIG (reference sequence). This TCR was recovered from a man between 35 and 55 years old in good health and CMV-seronegative. Sequenced sample: PBMCs. The V gene is TRBV30, the J gene TRBJ1-1; TRBD1 matches 9 bases. The CDR3 DNA reads as TGTGCCCAAAAACAGGGGGCCGAGGAAGCTTTCTTT. This gives the protein CAQKQGAEEAFF.